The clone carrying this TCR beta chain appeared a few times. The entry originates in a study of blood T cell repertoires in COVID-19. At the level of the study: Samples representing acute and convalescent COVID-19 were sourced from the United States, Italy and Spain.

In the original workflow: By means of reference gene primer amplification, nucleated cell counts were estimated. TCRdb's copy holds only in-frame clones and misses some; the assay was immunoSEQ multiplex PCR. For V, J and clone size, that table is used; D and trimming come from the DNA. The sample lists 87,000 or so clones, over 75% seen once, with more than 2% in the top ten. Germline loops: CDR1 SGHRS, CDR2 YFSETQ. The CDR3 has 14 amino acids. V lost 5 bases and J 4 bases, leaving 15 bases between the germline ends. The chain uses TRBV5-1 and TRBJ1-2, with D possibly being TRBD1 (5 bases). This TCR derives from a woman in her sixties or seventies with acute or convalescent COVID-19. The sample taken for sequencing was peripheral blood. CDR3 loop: CASRLGEGGYGYTF. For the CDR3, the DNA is TGCGCCAGCAGATTAGGGGAGGGCGGCTATGGCTACACCTTC.